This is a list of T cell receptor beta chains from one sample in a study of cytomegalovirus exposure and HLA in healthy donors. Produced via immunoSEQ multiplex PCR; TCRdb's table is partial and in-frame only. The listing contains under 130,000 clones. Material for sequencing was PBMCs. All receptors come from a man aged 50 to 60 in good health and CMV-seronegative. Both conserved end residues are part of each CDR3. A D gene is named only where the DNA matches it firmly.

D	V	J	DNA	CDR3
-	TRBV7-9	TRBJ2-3	TGTGCCAGCAGCTTAATCGAGGATACGCAGTATTTT	CASSLIEDTQYF
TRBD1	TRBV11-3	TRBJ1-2	TGTGCCAGCAGCGATCGGGACAGGGCTTATGGCTACACCTTC	CASSDRDRAYGYTF
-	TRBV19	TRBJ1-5	TGTGCCAGTAGTCCTCGGTGGGAAGGGGGACAGCCCCAGCATTTT	CASSPRWEGGQPQHF
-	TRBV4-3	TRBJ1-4	TGCGCCAGCAGCCGCTTCGAGACTAATGAAAAACTGTTTTTT	CASSRFETNEKLFF
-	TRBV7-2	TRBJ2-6	TGTGCCAGCAGCTTAGTAGCCTCTGGGGCCAACGTCCTGACTTTC	CASSLVASGANVLTF
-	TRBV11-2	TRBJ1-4	TGTGCCAGCAGCTTATCACCGACGGGGGAAAAACTGTTTTTT	CASSLSPTGEKLFF
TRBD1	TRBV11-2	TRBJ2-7	TGTGCCAGCAGCTTACGCTTTTTTGGACAGGGAAACTACGAGCAGTACTTC	CASSLRFFGQGNYEQYF
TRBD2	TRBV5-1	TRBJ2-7	TGCGCCAGCAGCTCGGGGGGCGAGCAGTACTTC	CASSSGGEQYF
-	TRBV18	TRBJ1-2	TGTGCCAGCTCACCACCTGAAGGAGGCTATGGCTACACCTTC	CASSPPEGGYGYTF
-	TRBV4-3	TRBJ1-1	TGCGCCAGCAGCCAGGACAGCATGAACACTGAAGCTTTCTTT	CASSQDSMNTEAFF
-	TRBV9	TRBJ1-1	TGTGCCAGCAGCCCAGCGGCACGGGAACCCACTGAAGCTTTCTTT	CASSPAAREPTEAFF
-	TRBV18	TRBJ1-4	TGTGCCAGCTCGCGGGCCTCAACTAATGAAAAACTGTTTTTT	CASSRASTNEKLFF
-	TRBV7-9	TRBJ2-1	TGTGCCAGCAGCTTATTACAGTACAATGAGCAGTTCTTC	CASSLLQYNEQFF
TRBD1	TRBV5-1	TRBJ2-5	TGCGCCAGCAGCGGAACAGGGGGCGGGGAGACCCAGTACTTC	CASSGTGGGETQYF
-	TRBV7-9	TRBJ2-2	TGTGCCAGCAGCTTCCGACAGGACACCGGGGAGCTGTTTTTT	CASSFRQDTGELFF
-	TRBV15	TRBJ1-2	TGTGCCACCAGCAGGGAGGGGAGGTATGGCTACACCTTC	CATSREGRYGYTF
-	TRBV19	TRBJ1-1	TGTGCCAGTAGTATATTTGTGAGTCTGGGGCTGAACACTGAAGCTTTCTTT	CASSIFVSLGLNTEAFF
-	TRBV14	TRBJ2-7	TGTGCCAGCAGCCCGAGATCCGGGATAACCTACGAGCAGTACTTC	CASSPRSGITYEQYF
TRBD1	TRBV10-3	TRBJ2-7	TGTGCCATCAGTCAGGCAGGGGGCTTCTACGAGCAGTACTTC	CAISQAGGFYEQYF
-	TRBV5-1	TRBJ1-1	TGCGCCAGCAGCCTCCTCGCGGGGCGAACTGAAGCTTTCTTT	CASSLLAGRTEAFF
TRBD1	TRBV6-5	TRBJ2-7	TGTGCCAGCAGTTACCCATCGGGACAGGTTTTCTACGAGCAGTACTTC	CASSYPSGQVFYEQYF
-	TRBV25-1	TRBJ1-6	TGTGCCAGCAGCCTTTCCCATTCACCCCTCCACTTT	CASSLSHSPLHF
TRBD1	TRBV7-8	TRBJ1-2	TGTGCCAGCAGCTCCGCGGGACAGGGTAACAGTGGTTACACCTTC	CASSSAGQGNSGYTF
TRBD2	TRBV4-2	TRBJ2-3	TGTGCCAGCAGCCAAGTAACCAGCGGGGGGACAGATACGCAGTATTTT	CASSQVTSGGTDTQYF
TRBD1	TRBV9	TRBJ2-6	TGTGCCAGCAGCGTTCGGGACAGGGGTAACGGGGCCAACGTCCTGACTTTC	CASSVRDRGNGANVLTF
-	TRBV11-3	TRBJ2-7	TGTGCCAGCAGCTCCCGCCGAGGGGAGCAGTACTTC	CASSSRRGEQYF
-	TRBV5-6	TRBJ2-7	TGTGCCAGCAGCTCCATCCTGGGCGGGTACGAGCAGTACTTC	CASSSILGGYEQYF
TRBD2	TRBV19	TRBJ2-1	TGTGCCAGTAGTGGAACTAGCGGGAGGGCCGCCGGTAATGAGCAGTTCTTC	CASSGTSGRAAGNEQFF
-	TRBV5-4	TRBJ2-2	TGTGCCAGCAGCTTGCAACAGGGTAGGACCGGGGAGCTGTTTTTT	CASSLQQGRTGELFF
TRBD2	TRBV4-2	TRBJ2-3	TGTGCCAGCAGCCCCGAGGGAGCGGGAGGTGCAGATACGCAGTATTTT	CASSPEGAGGADTQYF
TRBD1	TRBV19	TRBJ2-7	TGTGCCAGTAGCACAGACAGGGGGCCCTACGAGCAGTACTTC	CASSTDRGPYEQYF
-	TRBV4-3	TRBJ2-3	TGCGCCAGCAGCCAAGGCGGCGGGGGCTTTTCTAGCACAGATACGCAGTATTTT	CASSQGGGGFSSTDTQYF
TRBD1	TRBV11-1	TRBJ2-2	TGTGCCAGCAGCCGACAGGGAGACACCGGGGAGCTGTTTTTT	CASSRQGDTGELFF
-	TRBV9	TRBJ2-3	TGTGCCAGCAGCGTAGGCCTAGCAGCTAGCACAGATACGCAGTATTTT	CASSVGLAASTDTQYF
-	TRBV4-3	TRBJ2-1	TGCGCCAGCAGCCAAGATCCCCCAGGCTCCTACAATGAGCAGTTCTTC	CASSQDPPGSYNEQFF
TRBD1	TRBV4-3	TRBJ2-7	TGCGCCAGCAGCCAACTTCCGGGACAGTCATACGAGCAGTACTTC	CASSQLPGQSYEQYF
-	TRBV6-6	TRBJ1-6	TGTGCCAGCAGTTACGCAGGGGACAATTCACCCCTCCACTTT	CASSYAGDNSPLHF
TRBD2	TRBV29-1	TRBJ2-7	TGCAGCGTCCAGGGACTAGCGGGGGCCTACGAGCAGTACTTC	CSVQGLAGAYEQYF